Reported below is one TCR beta chain. What it recognizes is unknown. The data were taken from a study of OX40 agonist ivuxolimab in advanced cancers. Study background: Ivuxolimab, an agonistic anti-OX40 (CD134) antibody, was given to patients. Prior therapy, whether anti-PD-1, anti-PD-L1 or anti-CTLA-4, was allowed, and about 39% had some.

CDR1 is LNHDA and CDR2 is SQIVND in the germline V gene (reference sequence). The CDR3 is made up of 18 amino acids. V lost 5 bases, J lost 2 bases, and 11 bases stayed unmatched. Study-wide results and caveats: Low normalized clonal expansion also occurred in some nonresponding patients. There was clonal expansion of CD4+ and CD8+ blood T cells by week 6 at 0.1 to 3.0 mg/kg.

Clones were read by immunoSEQ multiplex PCR, and TCRdb kept only the in-frame ones, dropping some. This sample has about 35,000 clones, with 84% found just once. The sequencing here drew on CD4+ or CD8+ T cells sorted from blood, taken in a trial of the OX40 agonist ivuxolimab. This chain links TRBV19 with TRBJ2-4; TRBD1 aligns across 11 bases. The TCR sequence derives from an adult with an advanced solid tumor such as melanoma, head and neck, liver or kidney cancer. The CDR3 loop reads CASSVGTGGEWSKNIQYF. In nucleotides, the CDR3 is TGTGCCAGTAGTGTAGGGACAGGGGGTGAATGGTCCAAAAACATTCAGTACTTC.